This T cell receptor (beta chain) was captured by sequencing in a study of T cells in localized non-small cell lung cancer. Using immunoSEQ multiplex PCR, the repertoire was profiled, and TCRdb retains in-frame clones only, with some absent. The repertoire consists of tens of thousands of clones, with roughly 83% occurring once and the leading ten covering roughly 8%. This CDR3 region has 15 residues. Looked up from germline, CDR1 is MDHEN and CDR2 is SYDVKM. Between the trimmed V and J ends, which lost 2 bases and 0 bases, there was a span of 5 bases. The V and J genes are TRBV28 and TRBJ2-6; no clear D. The receptor was isolated from a man aged 35 to 69 with stage II lung adenocarcinoma. The starting material was PBMCs, obtained before any cancer treatment. The CDR3 loop reads CASSLAHSGANVLTF. CDR3 DNA sequence: TGTGCCAGCAGTTTAGCCCACTCTGGGGCCAACGTCCTGACTTTC.